The clone carrying this T cell receptor (beta chain) was observed a few times. The antigen is not known. This sample is part of a study of spatial heterogeneity in lung cancer. As for the study in general: On average, each unique TCR and UMI combination appeared more than ten times in raw reads. Study-wide results and limits: Tumor mutation counts were tracked by expanded intratumoral alpha and beta TCR counts.

This CDR3 contains 20 residues. The germline CDR1 and CDR2 sequences are KGHDR and SFDVKD. V was clipped by 9 bases and J by 3 bases; unmatched bases: 21. TCRdb processed the 5' RACE reads anew with MiXCR; each CDR3 protein has one entry. The sample includes tens of thousands of distinct CDR3 sequences, around 15% of them seen just once. Time point meaning: sample taken at primary tumor resection. This rearrangement joins TRBV24-1 to TRBJ2-1; 11 nucleotides align to TRBD2. The receptor's source is a female donor with early-stage non-small cell lung cancer. The material sequenced was lung tumor tissue, taken at surgery. This chain's CDR3 is CATGRRPGLAEGGLYNEQFF. CDR3 nucleotides: TGTGCCACCGGCAGGCGGCCGGGACTAGCGGAAGGAGGACTCTACAATGAGCAGTTCTTC.